This T cell receptor beta chain was obtained from a study of early T cells in non-severe SARS-CoV-2 infection. Study findings and constraints: Missing private and CD4 specificities, VDJdb matching favored anti-spike CD8 responses.

The TCR library protocol attached unique molecular identifiers to the individual cDNA molecules. A single record per CDR3 protein comes from TCRdb applying MiXCR to the 5' RACE reads. The table lists roughly 88,000 distinct CDR3 sequences, around 15% of them singletons. This clonotype was detected ten times or more. Its antigen remains unknown. Germline V lookup: CDR1 MNHEY, CDR2 SVGAGI. This CDR3 has 16 residues. V was pared by 6 bases and J by 5 bases, with 21 bases between. V is TRBV6-5 and J is TRBJ2-3, with D uncertain. The receptor's source is an adult who was a healthcare worker with PCR-confirmed SARS-CoV-2 infection or an uninfected control (not recorded which). Specimen: whole blood. The CDR3, as DNA: TGTGCCAGCAGCCCCGACACTCCTGCAACGGGAGATACGCAGTATTTT. It codes for CASSPDTPATGDTQYF.